Listed below are T cell receptor beta chains from one sample, sequenced in a study of T-cell reconstitution after alpha-beta-depleted transplantation in children. Using its own MiXCR run on the PCR reads, TCRdb lists one record per CDR3 protein. The table has about 640,000 distinct CDR3 sequences, 15% to 20% seen once; the top ten hold 1.1%. This material consisted of PBMCs from the stem cell graft donor, taken from the stem cell graft. The receptors shown here come from a human donor who donated a stem cell graft to a child with acute myeloid leukemia. CDR3s include the opening cysteine and the closing phenylalanine or tryptophan. The order of the fields is clone size, D gene, J gene, V gene, CDR3 protein, CDR3 DNA. The D gene is left open where the match is weak. Only some rows state a clone size, as once, few, many or a class for expanded clones.

abundance: .; d_gene: .; j_gene: TRBJ1-4; v_gene: TRBV5-1; CDR3aa: CASSPQGSENEKLFF; CDR3nt: TGCGCCAGCAGCCCCCAAGGGTCAGAGAATGAAAAACTGTTTTTT
abundance: .; d_gene: .; j_gene: TRBJ2-1; v_gene: TRBV5-1; CDR3aa: CASSWRAGSSYNEQFF; CDR3nt: TGCGCCAGCAGCTGGAGGGCAGGAAGCTCCTACAATGAGCAGTTCTTC
abundance: few; d_gene: TRBD1; j_gene: TRBJ2-2; v_gene: TRBV24-1; CDR3aa: CATSGVDRGKANTGELFF; CDR3nt: TGTGCCACCAGTGGGGTCGACAGGGGAAAGGCTAACACCGGGGAGCTGTTTTTT
abundance: many; d_gene: TRBD1; j_gene: TRBJ1-5; v_gene: TRBV20-1; CDR3aa: CSATTGEGNQPQHF; CDR3nt: TGCAGTGCCACGACAGGGGAAGGCAATCAGCCCCAGCATTTT
abundance: many; d_gene: TRBD2; j_gene: TRBJ2-3; v_gene: TRBV29-1; CDR3aa: CSSSRTSGGTDTQYF; CDR3nt: TGCAGCTCGTCTCGGACTAGCGGGGGCACAGATACGCAGTATTTT
abundance: few; d_gene: .; j_gene: TRBJ2-7; v_gene: TRBV12-3/TRBV12-4; CDR3aa: CASRPSGSYEQYF; CDR3nt: TGTGCCAGCAGGCCCTCGGGCTCCTACGAGCAGTACTTC
abundance: once; d_gene: TRBD1; j_gene: TRBJ1-1; v_gene: TRBV20-1; CDR3aa: CSASPGTGGGGTEAFF; CDR3nt: TGCAGTGCTAGCCCGGGGACAGGGGGCGGGGGCACTGAAGCTTTCTTT
abundance: .; d_gene: .; j_gene: TRBJ1-1; v_gene: TRBV13; CDR3aa: CASSDQGSEAFF; CDR3nt: TGTGCCAGCAGCGACCAGGGTTCTGAAGCTTTCTTT
abundance: .; d_gene: .; j_gene: TRBJ1-2; v_gene: TRBV7-9; CDR3aa: CASSRDPQRGYTF; CDR3nt: TGTGCCAGCAGCCGGGACCCGCAGCGTGGCTACACCTTC
abundance: .; d_gene: .; j_gene: TRBJ2-5; v_gene: TRBV18; CDR3aa: CASSPNPPETQYF; CDR3nt: TGTGCCAGCTCACCGAATCCTCCTGAGACCCAGTACTTC
abundance: few; d_gene: .; j_gene: TRBJ1-1; v_gene: TRBV7-9; CDR3aa: CASSPIRRGAFF; CDR3nt: TGTGCCAGCAGCCCAATCCGTCGTGGAGCTTTCTTT
abundance: many; d_gene: .; j_gene: TRBJ1-5; v_gene: TRBV29-1; CDR3aa: CSVGRGQASPNQPQHF; CDR3nt: TGCAGCGTTGGAAGGGGCCAGGCCTCCCCTAATCAGCCCCAGCATTTT
abundance: many; d_gene: .; j_gene: TRBJ1-1; v_gene: TRBV4-3; CDR3aa: CASSQVREVNTEAFF; CDR3nt: TGCGCCAGCAGCCAGGTCAGGGAGGTGAACACTGAAGCTTTCTTT
abundance: .; d_gene: .; j_gene: TRBJ2-2; v_gene: TRBV12-3/TRBV12-4; CDR3aa: CASSSWMDTGELFF; CDR3nt: TGTGCCAGCAGTTCTTGGATGGACACCGGGGAGCTGTTTTTT
abundance: .; d_gene: .; j_gene: TRBJ1-1; v_gene: TRBV7-3; CDR3aa: CASSPYGGNTEAFF; CDR3nt: TGTGCCAGCAGCCCCTATGGCGGGAACACTGAAGCTTTCTTT